One and the same sample provided the 10 T cell receptor beta chains below, sequenced in a study of identical twins. TCRdb re-called the 5' RACE reads with MiXCR, one entry per CDR3 protein. This sample has roughly 700,000 distinct CDR3 sequences; over 8.5% occur once, and the top ten carry 0.8% to 1%. These same records also appear under a second study, on yellow fever vaccine responses in identical twins.

Sequenced input: PBMCs. Receptor source: a woman aged 18-29 years in good health.

This clonotype showed up just a few times. The chain combines TRBV10-3 with TRBJ2-7, with TRBD1 identical over 10 bases. CDR1 and CDR2 (germline): ENHRY, SYGVKD. V dropped 7 bases and J dropped 4; count of bases not matched to a gene: 10. This CDR3 spans 15 amino acids. The CDR3 nucleotides are TGTGCCATCACCACTGGGACAGGGGAAGGTTACGAGCAGTACTTC. It translates to CAITTGTGEGYEQYF.

With regard to this clonotype: Relative to the germline gene, one junction end is altered; a read error may explain this. The rearrangement joins TRBV7-7 to TRBJ2-7; 10 nucleotides align to TRBD1. The CDR3 runs to 15 residues. The germline V gene has CDR1 SSHAT and CDR2 FNYEAQ (reference sequence). This chain's CDR3 is CASSPTTGGLDEQYF. The CDR3 bases are TGTGCTAGCAGCCCGACGACAGGGGGCTTGGACGAGCAGTACTTC.

J is TRBJ1-6 and V is TRBV6-1; 9 positions agree with TRBD1. The CDR3 length is 14 residues. Trimming at V came to 6 bases and at J to 9 bases, leaving 6 bases not matched to a gene. The germline CDR1 and CDR2 sequences are MNHNS and SASEGT. CDR3 nucleotides: TGTGCCAGCAGCCGGACAGGGGTGGGTTCACCCCTCCACTTT. Translation gives CASSRTGVGSPLHF.

This clonotype was seen a handful of times. This CDR3 reads CASMEWVGDQPQHF. CDR3 nucleotides: TGTGCCAGCATGGAGTGGGTAGGAGATCAGCCCCAGCATTTT. The J gene is TRBJ1-5, the V gene TRBV28; D gene ambiguous. V was shortened by 7 bases and J by 5 bases, with 15 bases between the two germline ends. Germline CDR1 reads MDHEN; CDR2 reads SYDVKM. The CDR3 sequence is 14 residues long.

This clonotype showed up just a few times. The gene calls are TRBV7-3 and TRBJ1-1; D uncertain. V was clipped by 5 bases and J by 3 bases, with 13 bases between them. Germline V gene sequence: CDR1 SGHTA, CDR2 FQGTGA. The CDR3 loop spans 14 amino acids. This chain's CDR3 is CASSPQGGDTEAFF. In nucleotides, the CDR3 is TGTGCCAGCAGCCCCCAAGGTGGGGACACTGAAGCTTTCTTT.

This clonotype was counted only a few times. This sequence joins TRBV3-1 and TRBJ2-3; 10 nucleotides agree with TRBD2. The CDR3 covers 19 residues. The germline gives CDR1 LGHDT, CDR2 YNNKEL (reference sequence). J gave up 1 base and V 1 base, and 11 bases lay outside the gene matches. Written as DNA, the CDR3 is TGTGCCAGCAGCCAAGGCTCGGGAGCGGGAGGGCCTCGCACAGATACGCAGTATTTT. Its protein product is CASSQGSGAGGPRTDTQYF.

The chain uses TRBV20-1 and TRBJ2-7; 8 positions match TRBD2. V shed 5 bases and J 4 bases; nucleotides not matched to a gene: 7. This CDR3 region has 13 residues. Looked up from germline, CDR1 is DFQATT and CDR2 is SNEGSKA (reference sequence). The CDR3 region has the DNA TGCAGTGCTCCCTTACGGGAGGGGTACGAGCAGTACTTC. Translating it yields CSAPLREGYEQYF.

The rearrangement joins TRBV5-6 to TRBJ1-5, with 9 bases matching TRBD1. Germline lookup yields CDR1 SGHDT and CDR2 YYEEEE. This CDR3 spans 15 amino acids. V gave up 0 bases and J gave up 6 bases; unmatched junction bases: 4. For the CDR3, the DNA is TGTGCCAGCAGCTTGGGGGACAGGGTCGGTCAGCCCCAGCATTTT. Its translation: CASSLGDRVGQPQHF.

CDR3 bases: TGTGCCAGCAGCCCCAGCCCGGTAGATACGCAGTATTTT. Amino acids: CASSPSPVDTQYF. V gene TRBV11-2 combines with J gene TRBJ2-3; no reliable D call. The CDR3 length is 13 residues. CDR1 is SGHAT and CDR2 is FQNNGV in the germline V gene. Trimming shortened V by 5 bases and J by 5 bases, and 11 bases separated the two germline ends.

A few counts support this clonotype. The chain joins TRBV29-1 to TRBJ1-5, with a tentative D call TRBD1 (6 bases). Germline V gene lookup returns CDR1 SQVTM and CDR2 ANQGSEA. The CDR3 has 14 residues. Trimming left V 3 bases short and J 1 base short, with 10 bases between. In nucleotides, the CDR3 is TGCAGCGTTGATGTCCAGGGGAGCAATCAGCCCCAGCATTTT. Protein sequence: CSVDVQGSNQPQHF.